The 32 T cell receptor beta chains below all came from one sample that was sequenced in a study of shared clonotypes between healthy human individuals. Profiled with immunoSEQ multiplex PCR; TCRdb holds only in-frame clones, not every one. This table holds under 850,000 clones, 72% found once. Sequencing was done on a sample of memory CD4+ T cells sorted from blood. Subset specified: CD45RA-negative fraction. These receptors all stem from a woman aged 25 to 39 in good health.

The chain has TRBV18 and TRBJ1-3, with 9 nucleotides matching TRBD1. Germline V gives CDR1 KGHSH, CDR2 LQKENI. Losses at the gene ends were 3 bases for V and 0 bases for J; bases not matched to a gene: 6. This CDR3 has 17 residues. This CDR3 reads CASSPFGTGNSGNTIYF. The CDR3 DNA reads TGTGCCAGCTCACCCTTCGGGACAGGGAACTCTGGAAACACCATATATTTT.

The chain is built from TRBV4-2 and TRBJ2-7, with 13 nucleotides matching TRBD2. V lost 1 base to trimming and J lost 0 bases; unmatched junction nucleotides: 0. Germline V gene lookup returns CDR1 LGHNA and CDR2 YNFKEQ. The length of the CDR3 is 16 residues. The CDR3: CASSQGTSGSSYEQYF. The CDR3 DNA reads TGTGCCAGCAGCCAAGGGACTAGCGGGAGCTCCTACGAGCAGTACTTC.

V and J are TRBV11-1 and TRBJ2-1, with 11 bases fitting TRBD2. In germline, CDR1 is SGHAT, CDR2 FQDESV (reference sequence). Trimming cost V 4 bases and J 8 bases; bases outside gene matches: 4. This CDR3 has 14 amino acids. CDR3 bases: TGTGCCAGCAGCTCAGGGACTAGCGGCCATGAGCAGTTCTTC. This translates into CASSSGTSGHEQFF.

The rearrangement links TRBV25-1 to TRBJ2-1; D gene unclear. The V end was cut by 3 bases, the J end by 6 bases, with 0 bases between. The germline CDR1 and CDR2 sequences are MGHDK and SYGVNS. This CDR3 contains 10 residues. The DNA for the CDR3 is TGTGCCAGCAGTGACAATGAGCAGTTCTTC. Encoded protein: CASSDNEQFF.

This clone was recorded once. The V gene is TRBV2, the J gene TRBJ1-1, with 10 positions matching TRBD1. V was clipped by 5 bases and J by 2 bases; unmatched bases: 8. The CDR3 has 16 amino acids. Per the germline V gene, CDR1 is SNHLY and CDR2 is FYNNEI. Written as DNA, the CDR3 is TGTGCCAGCAGTCGCGGGACAGGGGCCCTCAACACTGAAGCTTTCTTT. This sequence encodes CASSRGTGALNTEAFF.

The chain combines TRBV19 with TRBJ1-4; D perhaps matches TRBD1 (5 bases). V lost 3 bases and J 6 bases, leaving 14 bases between the germline ends. The length of the CDR3 is 15 residues. Germline assignment: CDR1 LNHDA and CDR2 SQIVND (reference sequence). This CDR3 is CASSMARGLDEKLFF. In nucleotides, the CDR3 is TGTGCCAGTAGTATGGCGAGGGGACTAGATGAAAAACTGTTTTTT. The full variable domain, with the rest looked up from reference TRBV19 and TRBJ1-4, is DGGITQSPKYLFRKEGQNVTLSCEQNLNHDAMYWYRQDPGQGLRLIYYSQIVNDFQKGDIAEGYSVSREKKESFPLTVTSAQKNPTAFYLCASSMARGLDEKLFFGSGTQLSVL.

This clone is a singleton in its sample. The V and J genes are TRBV5-1 and TRBJ2-7, with 16 bases identical to TRBD2. Germline-derived CDR1 and CDR2 are SGHRS and YFSETQ. Trimming cost V 3 bases and J 4 bases; bases outside gene matches: 7. CDR3 size: 17 residues. CDR3 protein: CASSSGTSGRALYEQYF. In DNA, the CDR3 is TGCGCCAGCAGCTCCGGGACTAGCGGGAGGGCCCTATACGAGCAGTACTTC.

The J gene is TRBJ1-1, the V gene TRBV2, with D perhaps matching TRBD1 (5 bases). CDR1 and CDR2 (germline): SNHLY, FYNNEI. The V end was cut by 8 bases, the J end by 1 base, with 14 bases between. CDR3 length equals 14 residues. The CDR3 spells CASGAGLRNTEAFF. CDR3 in DNA: TGTGCCAGCGGGGCCGGGTTGCGGAACACTGAAGCTTTCTTT.

The rearrangement joins TRBV5-1 to TRBJ2-7; D remains ambiguous. There are 13 residues in the CDR3. The germline gives CDR1 SGHRS, CDR2 YFSETQ. Trimming shortened V by 0 bases and J by 2 bases, and 6 bases separated the two germline ends. In nucleotides, the CDR3 is TGCGCCAGCAGCTTGGCAAGTCCCTACGAGCAGTACTTC. It specifies CASSLASPYEQYF.

This clone has just one count. The chain carries TRBV7-5 and TRBJ1-3. TRBV7-5 is listed as a pseudogene. The CDR3 length is 15 residues. CDR3 in amino acids: CVRSLGKTSGNTIYF. CDR3 nucleotides: TGTGTCAGAAGCTTAGGGAAGACCTCTGGAAACACCATATATTTT.

This clone has a single count. J is TRBJ2-6 and V is TRBV15; no clear D gene. In germline, CDR1 is LNHNV, CDR2 YYDKDF (reference sequence). Trimming cost V 1 base and J 0 bases, with 10 bases left between them. CDR3 length equals 17 residues. CDR3 nucleotide sequence: TGTGCCACCAGCAGAGGTCAGCTAATCTCTGGGGCCAACGTCCTGACTTTC. It encodes CATSRGQLISGANVLTF.

Note on this clone: Just one base apart from a much larger clone, this may be a read error. This rearrangement joins TRBV7-2 to TRBJ2-1, with a possible D match to TRBD1 (5 bases). The CDR3 runs 13 residues. Trimming left V 1 base short and J 10 bases short, with 11 bases between. CDR1 is SGHTA, CDR2 FQGNSA, per germline. For the CDR3, the DNA is TGTGCCAGCAGCTTAGGAGGAAAGGGGGAGCAGTTCTTC. It specifies CASSLGGKGEQFF.

The chain recombines TRBV16 with TRBJ1-1; D unresolved. Germline assignment: CDR1 KGHSY and CDR2 FQNENV. V lost 2 bases, J lost 8 bases, and 12 bases lay in between. The CDR3 spans 13 residues. The CDR3 sequence: CASSQAILGEAFF. The CDR3 bases are TGTGCCAGCAGCCAAGCTATCCTGGGGGAAGCTTTCTTT. Full variable domain (rest looked up from reference TRBV16 and TRBJ1-1): GEEVAQTPKHLVRGEGQKAKLYCAPIKGHSYVFWYQQVLKNEFKFLISFQNENVFDETGMPKERFSAKCLPNSPCSLEIQATKLEDSAVYFCASSQAILGEAFFGQGTRLTVV.

The chain couples TRBV7-2 to TRBJ2-7; TRBD1 matches 9 bases. Germline assignment: CDR1 SGHTA and CDR2 FQGNSA. The V segment lost 5 bases and the J segment 0 bases; nucleotides outside the gene matches: 14. The CDR3 consists of 18 residues. CDR3 sequence (DNA): TGTGCCAGCAGCCACGCCCCGGGACAGGGTTTTAGCTCCTACGAGCAGTACTTC. This translates into CASSHAPGQGFSSYEQYF.

This clone was picked up one time. This sequence joins TRBV25-1 and TRBJ2-7, with 11 bases identical to TRBD1. Germline trimming cut 2 bases from V and 7 bases from J; bases unmatched to any gene: 10. The CDR3 extends over 16 amino acids. Germline V gene lookup returns CDR1 MGHDK and CDR2 SYGVNS. CDR3 region: CASSEATGTGGLEQYF. CDR3 nucleotide sequence: TGTGCCAGCAGTGAAGCTACCGGGACAGGGGGGTTAGAGCAGTACTTC.

J is TRBJ2-3 and V is TRBV19; 11 bases line up with TRBD2. The CDR3 totals 15 residues. J lost 4 bases, V lost 9 bases, and 9 bases had no gene match. Germline CDR1 reads LNHDA; CDR2 reads SQIVND (reference sequence). The CDR3 DNA reads as TGTGCCAGCAGACCACTAGCGGGAGATGCAGATACGCAGTATTTT. This gives the protein CASRPLAGDADTQYF.

The rearrangement uses TRBV19 and TRBJ2-7, with 11 bases aligning to TRBD2. This CDR3 has 17 residues. Looked up from germline, CDR1 is LNHDA and CDR2 is SQIVND (reference sequence). V dropped 1 base and J dropped 1; count of bases not matched to a gene: 6. CDR3 nucleotide sequence: TGTGCCAGTAGTATAGTTCTGGCTAGCGGGAGGTCCTACGAGCAGTACTTC. It yields the protein CASSIVLASGRSYEQYF.

This sequence joins TRBV6-6 and TRBJ1-5; D gene ambiguous. The CDR3 totals 16 residues. V was clipped by 2 bases and J by 2 bases, with 13 bases between them. CDR1 and CDR2 (germline): MNHNY, SVGAGI (reference sequence). This CDR3 reads CASSYSRQRGNQPQHF. DNA for the CDR3: TGTGCCAGCAGTTACAGTCGGCAAAGGGGCAATCAGCCCCAGCATTTT.

The chain links TRBV7-6 to TRBJ2-1; TRBD2 matches 9 bases. Germline values: CDR1 SGHVS, CDR2 FNYEAQ. The CDR3 spans 18 residues. Unmatched junction bases numbered 20, after V lost 5 bases and J lost 9 bases. The CDR3 sequence is CASSHEGHSGRRPIEQFF. The CDR3 bases are TGTGCCAGCAGCCACGAAGGACATAGCGGGAGAAGGCCCATTGAGCAGTTCTTC.

The chain couples TRBV11-2 to TRBJ1-1; D is possibly TRBD1 (6 bases). From germline, CDR1 is SGHAT and CDR2 FQNNGV. This CDR3 region has 15 residues. The V end was cut by 5 bases, the J end by 0 bases, with 13 bases between. CDR3 nucleotide sequence: TGTGCCAGCAGCGGGGGGACACCTTTGAACACTGAAGCTTTCTTT. This gives the protein CASSGGTPLNTEAFF.

The V call is TRBV7-2, the J call TRBJ2-2; D is perhaps TRBD2 (7 bases). This CDR3 contains 15 residues. Trimming took 2 bases from V and 6 from J, leaving 13 bases between them. The germline CDR1 and CDR2 sequences are SGHTA and FQGNSA. This chain's CDR3 is CASSLQLGGAGELFF. Here the CDR3 DNA reads TGTGCCAGCAGCTTACAACTAGGGGGGGCCGGGGAGCTGTTTTTT.

The chain carries TRBV7-9 and TRBJ1-2; 8 nucleotides align to TRBD1. V shed 5 bases, J shed 8 bases, and the junction held 7 bases outside the gene matches. CDR1 and CDR2 from the germline V gene are SEHNR and FQNEAQ (reference sequence). CDR3 size: 13 residues. CDR3 sequence reads: CASSTWTGNGYTF. The DNA of the CDR3 is TGTGCCAGCAGCACCTGGACAGGGAACGGCTACACCTTC.

J is TRBJ2-5 and V is TRBV27; TRBD2 agrees at 10 bases. The end of the DNA fits TRBJ2-7 better, so the J call may be wrong. CDR1 is MNHEY, CDR2 SMNVEV, per germline (reference sequence). The CDR3 has 16 amino acids. CDR3 region: CASSSLSGRAVHEQYF. CDR3 sequence (DNA): TGTGCCAGCAGTTCCCTCAGCGGGAGGGCCGTACACGAGCAGTACTTC.

Only a few counts were recorded for this clone. The CDR3 protein is CASSAVMGSGTTDTQYF. The CDR3 DNA reads as TGTGCCAGCAGCGCCGTGATGGGGTCCGGCACCACAGATACGCAGTATTTT. The rearrangement links TRBV7-9 to TRBJ2-3; D unclear. Per the germline V gene, CDR1 is SEHNR and CDR2 is FQNEAQ (reference sequence). V was cut by 5 bases and J by 2 bases, with 20 bases left in between. The CDR3 consists of 17 residues.

The V and J genes are TRBV5-3 and TRBJ2-7; 9 positions match TRBD2. TRBV5-3 is assigned to the ORF class and has an uncertain function. There are 14 residues in the CDR3. V lost 9 bases and J lost 6; bases outside the gene matches: 13. CDR3: CATSLGSGRSEQYF. CDR3 DNA: TGTGCCACCTCCTTGGGCAGCGGGAGGAGCGAGCAGTACTTC.

This chain joins TRBV28 and TRBJ1-1; no clear D. Trimming left V 6 bases short and J 1 base short, with 12 bases between. From germline, CDR1 is MDHEN and CDR2 SYDVKM. This CDR3 is 14 amino acids long. The DNA for the CDR3 is TGTGCCAGCAGATCTCCTCCAGAGAACACTGAAGCTTTCTTT. As protein: CASRSPPENTEAFF.

The CDR3 reads CASSLDGRSTDTQYF. CDR3 nucleotide sequence: TGCGCCAGCAGCTTGGACGGACGGAGCACAGATACGCAGTATTTT. J is TRBJ2-3 and V is TRBV5-1; D is unresolved. The V gene lost 0 bases and the J gene lost 0 bases, with 8 bases spanning the gap. This CDR3 is 15 amino acids long. CDR1 is SGHRS and CDR2 is YFSETQ in the germline V gene.

This clone is a singleton in its sample. The genes are TRBV5-5 and TRBJ2-7; 9 positions agree with TRBD1. The CDR3 sequence is 15 residues long. Germline loops: CDR1 SGHKS, CDR2 YYEKEE (reference sequence). J was trimmed by 5 bases and V by 0 bases; bases with no gene match: 6. CDR3 protein: CASSLVQGARDEQYF. The CDR3 coding sequence is TGTGCCAGCAGCTTGGTACAGGGGGCTCGGGACGAGCAGTACTTC.

This clone was observed a handful of times. The V call is TRBV2, the J call TRBJ1-4; D possibly corresponds to TRBD1 (5 bases). The CDR3 is made up of 14 amino acids. The V end lost 4 bases, the J end lost 7 bases, and 13 bases lay between the germline ends. Looked up from germline, CDR1 is SNHLY and CDR2 is FYNNEI. CDR3 residues: CASSVQGASEKLFF. The CDR3, as DNA: TGTGCCAGCAGTGTACAAGGGGCCAGTGAAAAACTGTTTTTT.

The CDR3 DNA reads TGTGCCAGCAACCCCCTTGAGACCGGGGAGCTGTTTTTT. It specifies CASNPLETGELFF. The chain couples TRBV7-2 to TRBJ2-2; D remains unclear. CDR3 length: 13 residues. V was pared by 7 bases and J by 5 bases, with 11 bases between. The germline V gene encodes CDR1 SGHTA and CDR2 FQGNSA.

A single count supports this clone. This chain links TRBV27 with TRBJ2-5; 7 bases match TRBD1. The germline CDR1 and CDR2 sequences are MNHEY and SMNVEV (reference sequence). Unmatched junction bases numbered 5, after V lost 5 bases and J lost 2 bases. CDR3 size: 14 residues. DNA for the CDR3: TGTGCCAGCAGTCGAGACAGGGCGCAAGAGACCCAGTACTTC. Translated: CASSRDRAQETQYF.

The CDR3 nucleotides are TGCGCCAGCAGTGCTCCGGGAGACTATGCCGAGCAGTACTTC. This translates into CASSAPGDYAEQYF. This chain connects TRBV10-2 to TRBJ2-7, with D possibly being TRBD2 (6 bases). The V gene's germline CDR1 is WSHSY and CDR2 SAAADI. The V gene lost 4 bases and the J gene lost 6 bases, with 16 bases spanning the gap. The CDR3 spans 14 residues.